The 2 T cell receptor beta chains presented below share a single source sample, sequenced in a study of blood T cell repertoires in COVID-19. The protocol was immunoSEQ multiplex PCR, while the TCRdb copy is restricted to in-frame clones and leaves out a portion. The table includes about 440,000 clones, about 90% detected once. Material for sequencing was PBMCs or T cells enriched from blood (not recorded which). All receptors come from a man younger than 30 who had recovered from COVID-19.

The CDR3 reads CASSVYGGTEAFF. For the CDR3, the DNA is TGTGCCAGCAGTGTTTATGGAGGCACTGAAGCTTTCTTT. The V call is TRBV2, the J call TRBJ1-1; D is ambiguous. The CDR3 is made up of 13 amino acids. The germline V gene encodes CDR1 SNHLY and CDR2 FYNNEI. V lost 4 bases, J lost 4 bases, and 10 bases lay in between.

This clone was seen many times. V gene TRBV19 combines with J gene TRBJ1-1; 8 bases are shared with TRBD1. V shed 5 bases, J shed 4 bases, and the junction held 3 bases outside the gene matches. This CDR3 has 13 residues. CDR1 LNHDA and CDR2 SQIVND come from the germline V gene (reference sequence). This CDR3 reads CASSPDRGTEAFF. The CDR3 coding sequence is TGTGCCAGTAGTCCCGACAGGGGCACTGAAGCTTTCTTT. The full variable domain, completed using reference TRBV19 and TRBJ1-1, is DGGITQSPKYLFRKEGQNVTLSCEQNLNHDAMYWYRQDPGQGLRLIYYSQIVNDFQKGDIAEGYSVSREKKESFPLTVTSAQKNPTAFYLCASSPDRGTEAFFGQGTRLTVV.